A selection of T cell receptor beta chains follows, all from one sample in a study of cytomegalovirus exposure and HLA in healthy donors. Only in-frame clones appear in the TCRdb table, and some are missing; sequencing was by immunoSEQ multiplex PCR. Here the sample spans approximately 150,000 clones, approximately 93% being singletons. The sequenced material came from PBMCs. The source of these receptors is a young man in good health and CMV-seronegative. Both conserved end residues are trimmed from each CDR3. A D gene is named only where the DNA matches it firmly.

D,V,CDR3
.,TRBV9,ASSAAGTPNTGELF
.,TRBV7-3,ASSPGGSGTEAF
.,TRBV25-1,ASSASTIFDGYT
.,TRBV6-6,ASRLFVQNSGNTIY
TRBD2,TRBV5-1,ASNLAGGADTQY
.,TRBV2,ASSPLESLQETQY
TRBD1,TRBV19,ASREGQGYYGYT
TRBD1,TRBV14,ASSQGDRVKEKLF
.,TRBV7-3,ASSLGPGDIPLH
.,TRBV7-2,ASSSRRGQPQH
TRBD2,TRBV10-1,ASSEPGLAGNTDTQY
.,TRBV7-2,ASSFGGGKVAKNIQY
TRBD1,TRBV10-3,AISERMGQGSTDTQY
TRBD1,TRBV9,ASSVEGQAYGYT
.,TRBV9,ASSLGVYGYT
.,TRBV4-1,ASSLVSGFDYGYT
TRBD1,TRBV27,ASSHRGPDQPQH
TRBD1,TRBV9,ASSVEDRDYGYT
.,TRBV19,ASSSVRGTDTQY
.,TRBV15,ATSSQQGLFGNTIY
.,TRBV6-1,ASSEDGGAAWLGGD
TRBD1,TRBV7-3,ASSSGQLVNEQF
.,TRBV7-7,ASSLGGAFSETQY
TRBD2,TRBV7-9,ASRSTGGGETQY
.,TRBV4-2,ASSRQGGNYGYT
TRBD1,TRBV19,ASRGQALESYEQY
TRBD1,TRBV5-6,ASSFYLDRGYGYT
.,TRBV5-5,ASSLGPGPLLQDGYT
TRBD1,TRBV6-6,ASSRTGGAGQPQH
.,TRBV9,ASSASLYGTEAF
.,TRBV9,ASSTRRANEQF
TRBD1,TRBV29-1,SVVGQGASTDTQY
.,TRBV6-5,ASSYSASNQPQH
TRBD1,TRBV5-1,ASSNTGVHNEQF
.,TRBV7-2,ASSLAGRGVKNIQY
TRBD2,TRBV10-1,ASSEEGLAGEETQY
TRBD1,TRBV6-5,ASSRRTGSNQPQH
.,TRBV5-1,ASSLGDTHYGYT
TRBD1,TRBV11-2,ASSHGQGQETQY
TRBD2,TRBV25-1,ASSDLAGVKNEQF
.,TRBV25-1,ASSDHRDPHNEQF
.,TRBV19,ASSIGGYPKETQY
.,TRBV11-2,ASSSQRLTDTQY
.,TRBV7-9,ASSQDTNSPLH
TRBD2,TRBV28,ASRAAGSRNTQY